These T cell receptor beta chains were read from a single sample in a study of blood T cell repertoires in COVID-19. Measured with immunoSEQ multiplex PCR; TCRdb has only the in-frame clones, and not every one. The sample holds 30,000 or so clones, about 78% seen once. The specimen sequenced was peripheral blood. These receptors came from an elderly man with acute or convalescent COVID-19. CDR3s include the opening cysteine and the closing phenylalanine or tryptophan.

TRBV19	CASSIDLAGGGKHF
TRBV27	CASTSGGVGNIQYF
TRBV19	CASMASGERVAGNTIYF
TRBV7-8	CASSLVELTEAFF
TRBV5-1	CASSLGGLAGTYEQYF
TRBV5-1	CASSLGSSYNSPLHF
TRBV19	CASSIGTANTEAFF
TRBV5-1	CASSSLPPGLAGIGADTQYF
TRBV6-1	CASSVGLAGGGQETQYF
TRBV25-1	CASSVAGTESDGYTF
TRBV27	CASRGTENSPLHF
TRBV13	CASSSSGTKMYTQYF
TRBV7-9	CASSLAGYSYEQYF
TRBV27	CASSPGTGRGGEQYF
TRBV11-2	CASSMTVNYGYTF
TRBV10-1	CASSESRGGLNEQFF
TRBV6-2/TRBV6-3	CASSTSGEIGAKNIQYF
TRBV19	CASGTTGPQGYTF
TRBV29-1	CSVDKAGSTDTQYF
TRBV3-1/TRBV3-2	CASSLPSGGTIIQETQYF
TRBV30	CAWSVKGTGPQETQYF
TRBV9	CASSAPGEETQYF
TRBV2	CASSVTEPNTGELFF
TRBV4-2	CASSQGLAPADTQYF
TRBV4-1	CASSQEAQTYGYTF
TRBV10-1	CASSESIGGPLHF
TRBV7-2	CASSQLAGGPDTQYF
TRBV20-1	CSASTRQGSYEQYF
TRBV7-8	CASSLFDSYEQYF
TRBV4-1	CASSQGAGGTYEQYF
TRBV5-1	CASSFAGGSGETQYF
TRBV4-1	CASSQDWDSNYEQYF
TRBV28	CASRLGGGGNTEAFF
TRBV28	CASSLGAANYGYTF
TRBV18	CASSPKGASQKETQYF
TRBV24-1	CATSDRDRKYGYTF
TRBV9	CASRQGARESGELFF
TRBV6-2/TRBV6-3	CASSSIARANQPQHF
TRBV4-1	CASVARQGVRNTEAFF
TRBV4-3	CASSLRIQGDQPQHF
TRBV3-1/TRBV3-2	CASKPQGEITGELFF
TRBV11-2	CASSLDPLAGRTDTQYF
TRBV19	CASSIDGGSGSNEQFF
TRBV6-2/TRBV6-3	CASSYITSRLNTEAFF
TRBV6-5	CASSYIQGLPYGYTF